One sample yielded the 20 T cell receptor beta chains listed below, sequenced in a study of blood T cell repertoires in COVID-19. Assay: immunoSEQ multiplex PCR; the TCRdb copy retains only in-frame clones and omits some. Among under 300,000 clones, over 75% were seen once, and the ten largest hold 0.75% to 1%. Sequencing used PBMCs or T cells enriched from blood (not recorded which). Receptors were obtained from a woman in her twenties or thirties who had recovered from COVID-19.

The V gene is TRBV5-4, the J gene TRBJ1-1; 7 bases align to TRBD1. This CDR3 is built from 13 residues. CDR1 is SGHNT, CDR2 YYREEE, per germline (reference sequence). J gave up 7 bases and V 4 bases, and 7 bases lay outside the gene matches. CDR3 sequence (DNA): TGTGCCAGCAGCGAGACAGGGAGGAGTGAAGCTTTCTTT. This encodes CASSETGRSEAFF.

This sequence joins TRBV5-1 and TRBJ2-2; 14 nucleotides line up with TRBD2. In germline, CDR1 is SGHRS, CDR2 YFSETQ. The CDR3 contains 17 residues. V was pared by 4 bases and J by 4 bases, with 6 bases of the junction left unmatched. CDR3 nucleotide sequence: TGCGCCAGCAGCCTACCGGGACTAGCGGGAGTCACCGGGGAGCTGTTTTTT. Its protein is CASSLPGLAGVTGELFF.

V is TRBV6-5 and J is TRBJ1-2; perhaps TRBD1 as D (5 bases). The V gene's germline CDR1 is MNHEY and CDR2 SVGAGI. The CDR3 is made up of 11 amino acids. Trimming removed 5 bases from V and 5 bases from J, with 6 bases in between. This CDR3 reads CASSQGYGYTF. In DNA form, the CDR3 reads TGTGCCAGCAGTCAGGGTTATGGCTACACCTTC.

The V and J genes are TRBV7-2 and TRBJ1-5; D remains unclear. This CDR3 comprises 16 residues. Germline V lookup: CDR1 SGHTA, CDR2 FQGNSA. Trimming removed 0 bases at V and 0 bases at J, with 9 bases between. The chain's CDR3 is CASSLAPGNSNQPQHF. The CDR3 bases are TGTGCCAGCAGCTTAGCCCCCGGGAATAGCAATCAGCCCCAGCATTTT.

The chain joins TRBV7-2 to TRBJ1-2, with TRBD1 matching over 8 bases. Germline-derived CDR1 and CDR2 are SGHTA and FQGNSA. The trim removed 4 bases at V and 6 bases at J, leaving 10 bases unmatched. CDR3 length: 15 residues. CDR3 in DNA: TGTGCCAGCAGCTACGGCTCGACAGGGGCGGATGGCTACACCTTC. Its translation is CASSYGSTGADGYTF.

The chain carries TRBV7-2 and TRBJ2-7; weak D call: TRBD2 (7 bases). The CDR3 sequence is 15 residues long. Between the trimmed V and J ends, which lost 4 bases and 7 bases, there was a span of 20 bases. Germline CDR1 is SGHTA and CDR2 is FQGNSA. The CDR3: CASSSPGGGGVEQYF. Written as DNA, the CDR3 is TGTGCCAGCAGCTCCCCTGGGGGCGGGGGCGTTGAGCAGTACTTC. Full variable domain (missing parts from reference TRBV7-2 and TRBJ2-7): GAGVSQSPSNKVTEKGKDVELRCDPISGHTALYWYRQSLGQGLEFLIYFQGNSAPDKSGLPSDRFSAERTGGSVSTLTIQRTQQEDSAVYLCASSSPGGGGVEQYFGPGTRLTVT.

The chain joins TRBV5-1 to TRBJ2-7; possible D gene TRBD1, 6 bases. This CDR3 is built from 15 residues. Trimming left V 0 bases short and J 3 bases short, with 13 bases between. CDR1 is SGHRS, CDR2 YFSETQ, per germline. The CDR3 bases are TGCGCCAGCAGCTTGGCCACCGGACAGCTCTACGAGCAGTACTTC. Translating gives CASSLATGQLYEQYF.

The J gene is TRBJ1-1, the V gene TRBV6-5, with a weak D call TRBD1 (6 bases). Germline values: CDR1 MNHEY, CDR2 SVGAGI. CDR3 size: 15 residues. The V and J ends lost 6 bases and 4 bases respectively, with 18 bases between them. For the CDR3, the DNA is TGTGCCAGCAGCGGAGCTGGGGGCGCGGGCACTGAAGCTTTCTTT. This encodes CASSGAGGAGTEAFF.

V usage is TRBV28 and J usage is TRBJ1-1; D is undetermined. V was clipped by 5 bases and J by 5 bases, with 12 bases between them. This CDR3 region has 13 residues. Germline V lookup: CDR1 MDHEN, CDR2 SYDVKM. This CDR3 reads CASSKTMRTEAFF. In nucleotides, the CDR3 is TGTGCCAGCAGTAAAACTATGCGGACTGAAGCTTTCTTT. The whole variable domain, filled in from reference TRBV28 and TRBJ1-1, reads DVKVTQSSRYLVKRTGEKVFLECVQDMDHENMFWYRQDPGLGLRLIYFSYDVKMKEKGDIPEGYSVSREKKERFSLILESASTNQTSMYLCASSKTMRTEAFFGQGTRLTVV.

The chain has TRBV27 and TRBJ1-4, with D perhaps TRBD1 (6 bases). Trimming took off 2 bases at V and 7 bases at J, with 26 bases between the two ends. This CDR3 has 19 residues. The germline V gene has CDR1 MNHEY and CDR2 SMNVEV (reference sequence). CDR3 region: CASSLHSAQGGYGGEKLFF. The DNA for the CDR3 is TGTGCCAGCAGTTTACATTCGGCACAGGGTGGATACGGTGGTGAAAAACTGTTTTTT.

The genes are TRBV7-2 and TRBJ1-5; no definite D call. V dropped 4 bases and J dropped 3 bases, with 13 bases sitting between them. From germline, CDR1 is SGHTA and CDR2 FQGNSA. CDR3 size: 15 residues. For the CDR3, the DNA is TGTGCCAGCAGCTCCTTCAGACAAGCCAATCAGCCCCAGCATTTT. This gives the protein CASSSFRQANQPQHF.

V and J are TRBV15 and TRBJ2-1, with D hard to call. Trimming shortened V by 2 bases and J by 8 bases, and 10 bases separated the two germline ends. Germline assignment: CDR1 LNHNV and CDR2 YYDKDF (reference sequence). The CDR3 spans 13 residues. The CDR3 nucleotides are TGTGCCACCAGCAGACCTCCCGCGTATGAGCAGTTCTTC. It encodes CATSRPPAYEQFF.

This sequence joins TRBV23-1 and TRBJ1-2; the match to TRBD1 covers 7 bases. TRBV23-1 falls under the ORF class, with uncertain function. This CDR3 spans 19 amino acids. The J segment lost 1 base and the V segment lost 2 bases, leaving 16 bases of the junction unmatched. CDR3 amino acids: CASSQVCHLRTGDNYGYTF. CDR3 nucleotide sequence: TGCGCCAGCAGTCAAGTGTGCCACCTCAGGACAGGAGATAACTATGGCTACACCTTC.

For the CDR3, the DNA is TGCGGACCCGGGCAGGGTGAGACCCAGTACTTC. This translates into CGPGQGETQYF. J is TRBJ2-5 and V is TRBV20-1; possible D gene TRBD1, 5 bases. The CDR3 extends over 11 amino acids. The germline gives CDR1 DFQATT, CDR2 SNEGSKA (reference sequence).

The rearrangement uses TRBV28 and TRBJ2-3; TRBD2 agrees at 9 bases. The junction had 8 bases not matched to a gene; V was cut back by 7 bases and J by 3 bases. Germline-derived CDR1 and CDR2 are MDHEN and SYDVKM. CDR3 length: 15 amino acids. The CDR3 is CASTQGSGRTDTQYF. The DNA for the CDR3 is TGTGCCAGCACCCAAGGGAGCGGGAGGACAGATACGCAGTATTTT.

This clone occurred a few times. The chain recombines TRBV9 with TRBJ2-3, with a possible D match to TRBD2 (6 bases). V was trimmed by 0 bases and J by 4 bases, leaving 15 bases between them. CDR3 length: 16 residues. CDR1 SGDLS and CDR2 YYNGEE come from the germline V gene. The CDR3 nucleotides read TGTGCCAGCAGCGTAGGTGGGGGTTGGAGGGCAGATACGCAGTATTTT. This sequence encodes CASSVGGGWRADTQYF.

This chain uses TRBV5-8 with TRBJ1-1, with 9 positions matching TRBD1. The junction had 11 bases not matched to a gene; V was cut back by 3 bases and J by 2 bases. The CDR3 is 17 residues long. CDR1 is SGHTS and CDR2 is YDEGEE in the germline V gene. In nucleotides, the CDR3 is TGTGCCAGCAGCTCAAGAACAGGGGGCGTACCTAACACTGAAGCTTTCTTT. Amino acid sequence: CASSSRTGGVPNTEAFF.

J is TRBJ2-7 and V is TRBV28; possibly TRBD1 for D (6 bases). The V end was cut by 3 bases, the J end by 0 bases, with 15 bases between. The germline gives CDR1 MDHEN, CDR2 SYDVKM. CDR3 length equals 16 residues. The CDR3 DNA follows: TGTGCCAGCAGTTTCTACAGGGTACGGACCTCCTACGAGCAGTACTTC. This codes for CASSFYRVRTSYEQYF.

This clone is a singleton in its sample. The genes are TRBV4-2 and TRBJ2-1; 12 positions agree with TRBD2. CDR3 length: 16 residues. V was clipped by 4 bases and J by 8 bases; unmatched bases: 9. The germline V gene has CDR1 LGHNA and CDR2 YNFKEQ. CDR3 sequence (DNA): TGTGCCAGCAGCCCTCGGACTAGCGGGATTATGCATGAGCAGTTCTTC. Protein: CASSPRTSGIMHEQFF.

The chain uses TRBV28 and TRBJ1-1, with TRBD1 matching over 9 bases. Trimming took 5 bases from V and 11 from J; bases not matched to a gene: 9. The CDR3 sequence is 13 residues long. CDR1 MDHEN and CDR2 SYDVKM come from the germline V gene. CDR3 sequence (DNA): TGTGCCAGCAGTACACCGGGACAGGGATATGCTTTCTTT. It codes for CASSTPGQGYAFF.